One sample yielded the 9 T cell receptor beta chains listed below, sequenced in a study of blood T cell repertoires in COVID-19. The method was immunoSEQ multiplex PCR; TCRdb's version includes in-frame clones alone and lacks a portion of them. The table lists about 200,000 clones, around three quarters of them singletons. The sequenced sample was peripheral blood. Receptors originate from a woman in her 70s with acute or convalescent COVID-19.

This clone has a handful of counts. The chain couples TRBV27 to TRBJ2-7; TRBD1 aligns across 8 bases. Germline CDR1 and CDR2: MNHEY and SMNVEV (reference sequence). The CDR3 runs 15 residues. The V segment lost 2 bases and the J segment 2 bases; nucleotides outside the gene matches: 5. The CDR3 region has the DNA TGTGCCAGCAGTTTAAACAGGGGGTCACCCTACGAGCAGTACTTC. Translated: CASSLNRGSPYEQYF.

The V and J genes are TRBV28 and TRBJ1-5; D is ambiguous. The germline V and J ends were trimmed by 3 bases and 8 bases, with 14 bases remaining between them. Germline CDR1 MDHEN, CDR2 SYDVKM. The CDR3 is 14 amino acids. The DNA for the CDR3 is TGTGCCAGCAGTTTCCCGACTGGGTGGGAGCCCCAGCATTTT. Translated: CASSFPTGWEPQHF.

The chain employs TRBV5-1 and TRBJ1-2; D call uncertain. V was clipped by 4 bases and J by 0 bases, with 10 bases between them. From germline, CDR1 is SGHRS and CDR2 YFSETQ. The CDR3 extends over 14 amino acids. CDR3 in amino acids: CASSPSNSNYGYTF. The CDR3, as DNA: TGCGCCAGCAGCCCGTCTAATTCTAACTATGGCTACACCTTC.

The rearrangement uses TRBV27 and TRBJ2-1; TRBD2 matches 16 bases. The CDR3 spans 16 residues. CDR1 is MNHEY and CDR2 is SMNVEV in the germline V gene (reference sequence). V trimming: 6 bases; J trimming: 8 bases; junction bases outside the gene matches: 7. CDR3 sequence: CASRGTSGRAQDEQFF. The CDR3 bases are TGTGCCAGCAGGGGGACTAGCGGGAGGGCCCAGGATGAGCAGTTCTTC.

This clone showed up just once. V gene TRBV2 combines with J gene TRBJ1-4, with D tentatively TRBD1 (5 bases). The V gene's germline CDR1 is SNHLY and CDR2 FYNNEI. The length of the CDR3 is 13 residues. Trimming left V 5 bases short and J 6 bases short, with 10 bases between. DNA of the CDR3: TGTGCCAGCAGTACAGGTTTGGATGAAAAACTGTTTTTT. Protein: CASSTGLDEKLFF.

V and J are TRBV28 and TRBJ2-1; 10 bases align to TRBD2. In germline, CDR1 is MDHEN, CDR2 SYDVKM. The CDR3 covers 17 residues. V trimming: 4 bases; J trimming: 2 bases; junction bases outside the gene matches: 8. The CDR3: CASSSTTGLATYNEQFF. The CDR3 coding sequence is TGTGCCAGCAGTTCCACAACGGGACTAGCGACCTACAATGAGCAGTTCTTC. Supplemented by reference TRBV28 and TRBJ2-1, the full variable domain reads DVKVTQSSRYLVKRTGEKVFLECVQDMDHENMFWYRQDPGLGLRLIYFSYDVKMKEKGDIPEGYSVSREKKERFSLILESASTNQTSMYLCASSSTTGLATYNEQFFGPGTRLTVL.

The chain has TRBV29-1 and TRBJ2-7, with D perhaps TRBD1 (6 bases). Trimming shortened V by 5 bases and J by 2 bases, and 10 bases separated the two germline ends. This CDR3 has 12 residues. Germline CDR1 and CDR2: SQVTM and ANQGSEA. CDR3 in amino acids: CSVRTDPYEQYF. The CDR3 DNA sequence: TGCAGCGTTCGGACAGACCCCTACGAGCAGTACTTC.

The rearrangement links TRBV30 to TRBJ2-2, with 8 positions matching TRBD2. Trimming removed 5 bases from V and 0 bases from J; junction bases left unmatched: 2. CDR1 is GTSNPN, CDR2 SVGIG, per germline (reference sequence). The CDR3 consists of 14 residues. CDR3 region: CAWAGGTNTGELFF. As DNA, the CDR3 is TGTGCCTGGGCGGGGGGAACGAACACCGGGGAGCTGTTTTTT.

The V call is TRBV10-2, the J call TRBJ1-5; D is possibly TRBD1 (6 bases). Trimming stripped 8 bases from V and 7 bases from J, with 21 bases between. This CDR3 contains 15 residues. Germline loops: CDR1 WSHSY, CDR2 SAAADI. This CDR3 is CASAVSGPGTQPQHF. The CDR3 DNA is TGCGCCAGCGCCGTCAGTGGCCCCGGGACACAGCCCCAGCATTTT.